This TCR beta chain is from a study of blood T cells in healthy people across ages. Overall study: Template switching retrieved approximately one barcoded beta molecule for each two T cells.

This CDR3 has 14 residues. V gave up 0 bases and J gave up 7 bases, with 10 bases separating them. Germline lookup yields CDR1 SGDLS and CDR2 YYNGEE. A J-beta primer mix and a sample-barcoded 5' primer were used in a second PCR of roughly 6 to 12 cycles. TCRdb reprocessed the 5' RACE reads via MiXCR and lists one record per CDR3 protein. The data show approximately 800,000 distinct CDR3 sequences, around 62% seen once. The receptor was isolated from a man between 25 and 39 years old in good health. The specimen was blood. The chain links TRBV9 to TRBJ1-4; no clear D gene. Here the CDR3 DNA reads TGTGCCAGCAGCGTAGGGAGGGAAGGTGAAAAACTGTTTTTT. Protein: CASSVGREGEKLFF. The variable domain in full, with the rest retrieved from reference TRBV9 and TRBJ1-4, is DSGVTQTPKHLITATGQRVTLRCSPRSGDLSVYWYQQSLDQGLQFLIQYYNGEERAKGNILERFSAQQFPDLHSELNLSSLELGDSALYFCASSVGREGEKLFFGSGTQLSVL.